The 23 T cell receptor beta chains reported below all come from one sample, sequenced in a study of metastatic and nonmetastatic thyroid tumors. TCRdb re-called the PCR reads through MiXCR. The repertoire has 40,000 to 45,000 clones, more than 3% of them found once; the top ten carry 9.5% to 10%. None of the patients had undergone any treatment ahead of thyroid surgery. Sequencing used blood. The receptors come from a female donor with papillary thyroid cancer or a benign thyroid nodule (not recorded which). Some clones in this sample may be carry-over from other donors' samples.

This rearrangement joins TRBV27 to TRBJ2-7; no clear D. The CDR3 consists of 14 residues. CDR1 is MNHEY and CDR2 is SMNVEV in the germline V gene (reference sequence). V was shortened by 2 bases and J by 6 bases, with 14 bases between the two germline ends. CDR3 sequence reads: CASSLQGSVGEQYF. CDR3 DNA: TGTGCCAGCAGTTTACAAGGGTCTGTCGGCGAGCAGTACTTC.

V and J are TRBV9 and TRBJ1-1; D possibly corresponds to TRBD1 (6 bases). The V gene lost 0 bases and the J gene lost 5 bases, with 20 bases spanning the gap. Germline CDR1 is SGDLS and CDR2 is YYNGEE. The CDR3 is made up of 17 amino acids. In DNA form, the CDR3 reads TGTGCCAGCAGCGTAGCGGGGGGGCCGATACTGGAAACTGAAGCTTTCTTT. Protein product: CASSVAGGPILETEAFF. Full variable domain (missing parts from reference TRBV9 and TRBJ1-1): DSGVTQTPKHLITATGQRVTLRCSPRSGDLSVYWYQQSLDQGLQFLIQYYNGEERAKGNILERFSAQQFPDLHSELNLSSLELGDSALYFCASSVAGGPILETEAFFGQGTRLTVV.

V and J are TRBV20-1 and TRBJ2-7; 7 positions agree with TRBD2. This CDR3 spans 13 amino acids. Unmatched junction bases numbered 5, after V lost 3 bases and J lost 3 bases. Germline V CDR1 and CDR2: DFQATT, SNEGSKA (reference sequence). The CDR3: CSARGGQGYEQYF. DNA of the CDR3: TGCAGTGCTAGGGGAGGGCAAGGCTACGAGCAGTACTTC.

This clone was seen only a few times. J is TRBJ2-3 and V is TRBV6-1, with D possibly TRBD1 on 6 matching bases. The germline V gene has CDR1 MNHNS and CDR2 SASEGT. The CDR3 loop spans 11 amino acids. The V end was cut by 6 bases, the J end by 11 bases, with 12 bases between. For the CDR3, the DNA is TGTGCCAGCAGCAAGGACAGAAAGCAGTATTTT. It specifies CASSKDRKQYF.

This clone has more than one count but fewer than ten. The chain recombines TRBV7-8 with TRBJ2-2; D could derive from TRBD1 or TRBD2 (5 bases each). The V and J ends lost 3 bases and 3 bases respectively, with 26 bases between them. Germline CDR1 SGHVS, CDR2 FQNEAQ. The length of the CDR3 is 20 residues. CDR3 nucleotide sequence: TGTGCCAGCAGCTTTCCGCAGGGAGTATGGCGGGCTGAGGACACCGGGGAGCTGTTTTTT. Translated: CASSFPQGVWRAEDTGELFF.

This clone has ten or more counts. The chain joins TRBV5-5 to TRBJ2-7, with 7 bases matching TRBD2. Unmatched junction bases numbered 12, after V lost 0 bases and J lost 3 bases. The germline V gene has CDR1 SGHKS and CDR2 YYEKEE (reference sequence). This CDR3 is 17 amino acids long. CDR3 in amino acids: CASSLAESLAVNYEQYF. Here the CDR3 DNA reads TGTGCCAGCAGCTTGGCCGAGTCTCTAGCGGTTAACTACGAGCAGTACTTC.

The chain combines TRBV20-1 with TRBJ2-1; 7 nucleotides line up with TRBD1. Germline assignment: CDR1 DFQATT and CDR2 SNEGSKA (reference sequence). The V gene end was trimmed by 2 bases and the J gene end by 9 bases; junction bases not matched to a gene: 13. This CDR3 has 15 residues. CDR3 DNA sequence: TGCAGTGCTAGATTATCCGGGCTCCGACAGGGTGAGCAGTTCTTC. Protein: CSARLSGLRQGEQFF.

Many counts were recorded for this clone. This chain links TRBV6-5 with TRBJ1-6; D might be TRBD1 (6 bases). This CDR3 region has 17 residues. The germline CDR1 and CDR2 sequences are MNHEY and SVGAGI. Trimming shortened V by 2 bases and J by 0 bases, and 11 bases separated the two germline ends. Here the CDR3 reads CASSYRGGASYNSPLHF. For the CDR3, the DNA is TGTGCCAGCAGTTACCGGGGGGGGGCCTCCTATAATTCACCCCTCCACTTT.

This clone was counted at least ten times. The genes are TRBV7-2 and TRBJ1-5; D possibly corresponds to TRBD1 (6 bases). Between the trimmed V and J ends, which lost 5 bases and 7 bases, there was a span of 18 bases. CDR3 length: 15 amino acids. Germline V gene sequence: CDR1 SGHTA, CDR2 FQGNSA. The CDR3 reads CASSLEGAGEQPQHF. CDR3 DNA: TGTGCCAGCAGCCTAGAGGGAGCAGGGGAGCAGCCCCAGCATTTT.

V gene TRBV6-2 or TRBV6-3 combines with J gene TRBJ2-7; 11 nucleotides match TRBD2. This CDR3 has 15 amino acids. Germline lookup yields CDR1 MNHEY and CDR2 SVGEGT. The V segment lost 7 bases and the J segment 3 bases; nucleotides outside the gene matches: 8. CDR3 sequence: CASKLTSGIFYEQYF. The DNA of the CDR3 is TGTGCCAGCAAGTTGACTAGCGGGATTTTCTACGAGCAGTACTTC.

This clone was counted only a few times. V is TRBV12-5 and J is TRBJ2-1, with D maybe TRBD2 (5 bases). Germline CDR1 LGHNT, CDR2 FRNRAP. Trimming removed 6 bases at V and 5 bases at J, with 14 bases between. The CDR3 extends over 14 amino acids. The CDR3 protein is CASGRGGLNNEQFF. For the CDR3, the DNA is TGTGCTAGTGGCAGAGGAGGCTTAAACAATGAGCAGTTCTTC.

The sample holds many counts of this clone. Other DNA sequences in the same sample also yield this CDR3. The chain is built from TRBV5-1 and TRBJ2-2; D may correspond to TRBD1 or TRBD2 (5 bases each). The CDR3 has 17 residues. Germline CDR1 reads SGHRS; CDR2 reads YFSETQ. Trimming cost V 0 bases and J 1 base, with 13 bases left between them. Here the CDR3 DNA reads TGCGCCAGCAGCTTGGTGGGACCCGAACTGAACACCGGGGAGCTGTTTTTT. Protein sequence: CASSLVGPELNTGELFF.

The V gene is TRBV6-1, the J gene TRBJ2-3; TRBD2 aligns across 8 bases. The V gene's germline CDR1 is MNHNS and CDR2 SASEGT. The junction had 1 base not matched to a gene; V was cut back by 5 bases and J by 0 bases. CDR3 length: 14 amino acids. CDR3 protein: CASSLAGSTDTQYF. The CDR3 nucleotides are TGTGCCAGCAGTTTAGCGGGGAGCACAGATACGCAGTATTTT.

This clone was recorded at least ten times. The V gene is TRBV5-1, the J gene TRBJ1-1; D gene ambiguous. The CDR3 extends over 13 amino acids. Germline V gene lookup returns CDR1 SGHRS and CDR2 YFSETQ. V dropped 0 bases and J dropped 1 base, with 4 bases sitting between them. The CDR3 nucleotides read TGCGCCAGCAGCTTGGGTCGGAACACTGAAGCTTTCTTT. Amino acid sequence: CASSLGRNTEAFF.

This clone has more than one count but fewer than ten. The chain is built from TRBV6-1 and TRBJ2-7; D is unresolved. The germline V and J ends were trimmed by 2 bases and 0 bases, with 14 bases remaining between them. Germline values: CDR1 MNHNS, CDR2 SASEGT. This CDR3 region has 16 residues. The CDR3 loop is CASSEIEGSGSYEQYF. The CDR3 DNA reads TGTGCCAGCAGTGAAATCGAAGGGTCTGGCTCCTACGAGCAGTACTTC.

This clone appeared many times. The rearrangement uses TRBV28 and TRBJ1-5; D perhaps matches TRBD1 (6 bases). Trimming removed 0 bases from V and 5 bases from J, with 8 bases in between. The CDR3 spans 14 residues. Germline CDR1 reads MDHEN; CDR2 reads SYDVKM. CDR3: CASSLWGGHQPQHF. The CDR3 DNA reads TGTGCCAGCAGTTTATGGGGGGGCCATCAGCCCCAGCATTTT.

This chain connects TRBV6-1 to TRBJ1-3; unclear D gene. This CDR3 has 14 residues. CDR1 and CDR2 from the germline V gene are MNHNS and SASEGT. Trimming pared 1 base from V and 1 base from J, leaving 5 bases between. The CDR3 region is CASSEGGSGNTIYF. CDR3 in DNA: TGTGCCAGCAGTGAAGGAGGGTCTGGAAACACCATATATTTT.

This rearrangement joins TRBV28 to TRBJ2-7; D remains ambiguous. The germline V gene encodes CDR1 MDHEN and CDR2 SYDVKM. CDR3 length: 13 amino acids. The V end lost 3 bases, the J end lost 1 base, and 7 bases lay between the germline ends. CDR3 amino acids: CASSFRGSYEQYF. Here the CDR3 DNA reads TGTGCCAGCAGTTTTAGAGGTTCCTACGAGCAGTACTTC.

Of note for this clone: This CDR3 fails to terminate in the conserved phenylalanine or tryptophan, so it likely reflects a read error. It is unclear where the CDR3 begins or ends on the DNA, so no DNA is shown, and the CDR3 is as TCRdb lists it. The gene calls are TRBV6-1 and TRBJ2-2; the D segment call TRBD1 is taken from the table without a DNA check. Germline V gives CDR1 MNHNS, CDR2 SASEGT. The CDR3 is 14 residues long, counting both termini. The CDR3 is CASRGQRDTGERFL.

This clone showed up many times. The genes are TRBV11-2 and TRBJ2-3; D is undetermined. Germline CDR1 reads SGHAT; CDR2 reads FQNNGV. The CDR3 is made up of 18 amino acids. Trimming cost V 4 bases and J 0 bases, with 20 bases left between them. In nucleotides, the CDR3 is TGTGCCAGCAGCTCCGCCCTCCGGACGGGTTCGAGCACAGATACGCAGTATTTT. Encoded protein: CASSSALRTGSSTDTQYF. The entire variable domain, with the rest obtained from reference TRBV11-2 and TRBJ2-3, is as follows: EAGVAQSPRYKIIEKRQSVAFWCNPISGHATLYWYQQILGQGPKLLIQFQNNGVVDDSQLPKDRFSAERLKGVDSTLKIQPAKLEDSAVYLCASSSALRTGSSTDTQYFGPGTRLTVL.

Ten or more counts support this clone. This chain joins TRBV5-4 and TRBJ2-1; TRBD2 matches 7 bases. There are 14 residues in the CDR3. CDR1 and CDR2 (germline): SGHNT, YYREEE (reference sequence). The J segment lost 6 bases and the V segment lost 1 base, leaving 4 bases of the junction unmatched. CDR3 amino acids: CASSLRAGSNEQFF. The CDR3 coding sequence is TGTGCCAGCAGCTTGAGAGCGGGAAGCAATGAGCAGTTCTTC.

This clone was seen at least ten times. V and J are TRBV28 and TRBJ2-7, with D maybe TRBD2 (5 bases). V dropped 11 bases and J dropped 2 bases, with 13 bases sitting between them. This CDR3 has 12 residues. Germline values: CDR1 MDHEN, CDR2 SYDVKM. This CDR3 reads CASRRSTYEQYF. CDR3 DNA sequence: TGTGCCTCCAGGAGGTCGACCTACGAGCAGTACTTC. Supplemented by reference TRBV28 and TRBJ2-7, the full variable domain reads DVKVTQSSRYLVKRTGEKVFLECVQDMDHENMFWYRQDPGLGLRLIYFSYDVKMKEKGDIPEGYSVSREKKERFSLILESASTNQTSMYLCASRRSTYEQYFGPGTRLTVT.

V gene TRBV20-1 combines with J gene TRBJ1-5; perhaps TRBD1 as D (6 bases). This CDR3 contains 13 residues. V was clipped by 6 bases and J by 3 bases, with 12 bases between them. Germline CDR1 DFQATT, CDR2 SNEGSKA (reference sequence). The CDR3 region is CSAKQGLNQPQHF. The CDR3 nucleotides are TGCAGTGCGAAACAGGGTCTCAATCAGCCCCAGCATTTT.